The 4 T cell receptor beta chains presented below share a single source sample, sequenced in a study of cytomegalovirus exposure and HLA in healthy donors. With 60 Vbeta and 13 Jbeta primers, the PCR was carried out. The protocol was immunoSEQ multiplex PCR, while the TCRdb copy is restricted to in-frame clones and leaves out a portion. The repertoire consists of 150,000 to 200,000 clones, with about four fifths occurring once and the leading ten covering roughly 6%. The sequenced sample consisted of PBMCs. The receptor source for this set is a woman aged 25-40 years in good health and CMV-seropositive.

CDR3 sequence (DNA): TGTGCCAGCCCGCTACCCTCTAGCACAGATACGCAGTATTTT. Translated: CASPLPSSTDTQYF. The rearrangement joins TRBV2 to TRBJ2-3; D is undetermined. The germline V gene encodes CDR1 SNHLY and CDR2 FYNNEI. V dropped 8 bases and J dropped 0 bases, with 12 bases sitting between them. The CDR3 totals 14 residues. Filled out from reference TRBV2 and TRBJ2-3, the complete variable domain reads EPEVTQTPSHQVTQMGQEVILRCVPISNHLYFYWYRQILGQKVEFLVSFYNNEISEKSEIFDDQFSVERPDGSNFTLKIRSTKLEDSAMYFCASPLPSSTDTQYFGPGTRLTVL.

The chain employs TRBV29-1 and TRBJ1-2; 12 bases fit TRBD1. V dropped 5 bases and J dropped 3; count of bases not matched to a gene: 19. Germline-derived CDR1 and CDR2 are SQVTM and ANQGSEA. The CDR3 extends over 19 amino acids. CDR3 in DNA: TGCAGCGTTTTTACTGGCTTGCCGGGACAGGGGGCTGAGGACTATGGCTACACCTTC. Protein: CSVFTGLPGQGAEDYGYTF. The whole variable domain, remainder taken from reference TRBV29-1 and TRBJ1-2, is SAVISQKPSRDICQRGTSLTIQCQVDSQVTMMFWYRQQPGQSLTLIATANQGSEATYESGFVIDKFPISRPNLTFSTLTVSNMSPEDSSIYLCSVFTGLPGQGAEDYGYTFGSGTRLTVV.

The gene calls are TRBV4-2 and TRBJ1-1; D perhaps matches TRBD1 (5 bases). Trimming removed 7 bases at V and 6 bases at J, with 18 bases between. This CDR3 spans 14 amino acids. The germline CDR1 and CDR2 sequences are LGHNA and YNFKEQ. CDR3 amino acids: CASKPGGVQAEAFF. The CDR3, as DNA: TGTGCCAGCAAACCCGGGGGGGTGCAAGCTGAAGCTTTCTTT.

The chain carries TRBV5-1 and TRBJ2-3; 8 nucleotides agree with TRBD2. Germline CDR1 is SGHRS and CDR2 is YFSETQ. V was pared by 1 base and J by 6 bases, with 10 bases of the junction left unmatched. CDR3 length: 16 amino acids. DNA of the CDR3: TGCGCCAGCAGCTTGAGCGGGGGAAGTTTTCAGGATACGCAGTATTTT. It specifies CASSLSGGSFQDTQYF. The full variable domain, rest sourced from reference TRBV5-1 and TRBJ2-3, is KAGVTQTPRYLIKTRGQQVTLSCSPISGHRSVSWYQQTPGQGLQFLFEYFSETQRNKGNFPGRFSGRQFSNSRSEMNVSTLELGDSALYLCASSLSGGSFQDTQYFGPGTRLTVL.